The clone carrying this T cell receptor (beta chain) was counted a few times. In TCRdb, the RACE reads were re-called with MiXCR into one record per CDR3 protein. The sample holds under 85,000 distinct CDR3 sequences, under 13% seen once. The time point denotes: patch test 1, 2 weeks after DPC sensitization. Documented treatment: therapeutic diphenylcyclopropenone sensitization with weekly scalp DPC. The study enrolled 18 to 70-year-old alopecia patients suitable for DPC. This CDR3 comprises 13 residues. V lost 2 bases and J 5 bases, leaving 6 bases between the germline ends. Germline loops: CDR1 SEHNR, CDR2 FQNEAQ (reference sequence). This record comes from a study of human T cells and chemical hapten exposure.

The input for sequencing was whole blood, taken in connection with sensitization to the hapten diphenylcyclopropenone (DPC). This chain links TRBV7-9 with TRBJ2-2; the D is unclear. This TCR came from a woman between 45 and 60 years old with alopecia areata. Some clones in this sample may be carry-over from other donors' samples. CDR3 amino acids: CASSLFGTGELFF. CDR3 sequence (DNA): TGTGCCAGCAGCTTATTCGGGACCGGGGAGCTGTTTTTT.